The clone carrying this TCR beta chain was seen a handful of times. Its antigen is still unknown. Primers for the PCR totalled 60 Vbeta and 13 Jbeta. TCRdb's copy holds only in-frame clones and misses some; the assay was immunoSEQ multiplex PCR. The sample lists around 170,000 clones; approximately 80% were seen once. This sample stems from a study of cytomegalovirus exposure and HLA in healthy donors. Whole-study findings and limits: In a later analysis, an Asian-associated ancestry cluster reportedly showed fewer N-insertions than the 666-donor mean.

Per germline, CDR1 SGHDT and CDR2 YYEEEE. The CDR3 loop spans 15 amino acids. V lost 7 bases to trimming and J lost 1 base; unmatched junction nucleotides: 8. The rearrangement uses TRBV5-6 and TRBJ2-4; 7 bases are a match to TRBD2. The sample consisted of PBMCs. This receptor was taken from a man between 18 and 29 years old in good health and CMV-seronegative. CDR3 in DNA: TGTGCCAGCCGGGGGGTGGGGCTGGCCAAAAACATTCAGTACTTC. Translated, it gives CASRGVGLAKNIQYF.